These 14 T cell receptor beta chains originate from one sample sequenced in a study of tumor-infiltrating lymphocytes in primary liver carcinoma. Out of unsorted whole blood came the blood RNA, and germline DNA was extracted as well. The authors made TCR beta cDNA from 400 to 550 ng total RNA with a constant-region primer. Slightly modified ARM-PCR, run as three nested multiplex PCR rounds, produced the TCR beta libraries. Amplification in the first two PCR rounds was performed using TRBV1-TRBV30 forward primers and a C-beta reverse primer for 10 cycles each. TCRdb reprocessed the multiplex PCR reads with MiXCR, giving one entry per CDR3 protein. Found here are approximately 340,000 distinct CDR3 sequences, about 61% of them singletons; the top ten hold about 6.5%. Sequencing used peripheral blood. These receptors were obtained from a middle-aged man with primary liver carcinoma and hepatitis B virus infection.

Regarding this clonotype: It may be a read error: a sequence one base away is much more abundant. V is TRBV14 and J is TRBJ2-5, with D possibly being TRBD1 (5 bases). Germline CDR1 is SGHDN and CDR2 is FVKESK. This CDR3 is 14 amino acids long. CDR3: CAISRGQGLETQYF. The CDR3 DNA is TGTGCCATCAGCCGAGGCCAGGGATTAGAGACCCAGTACTTC.

About this clonotype itself: One base away lies a much larger clone, so this may be a sequencing read error. The chain combines TRBV12-3 or TRBV12-4 with TRBJ2-1; 7 bases align to TRBD1. The CDR3 contains 15 residues. J lost 0 bases, V lost 6 bases, and 5 bases had no gene match. For the CDR3, the DNA is TGTGCCAGCAGCCACAGGACAGGCTCCTACAATGAGCAGTTCTTC. Encoded protein: CASSHRTGSYNEQFF.

Comment on this clonotype: This could be a read error, since a much larger clone is one nucleotide away. As DNA, the CDR3 is TGTGCCAGCAGGCACTCGTGGCAGGGGTGTAATGAGCAGTTCTTC. Translating gives CASRHSWQGCNEQFF. This chain connects TRBV6-2 or TRBV6-3 to TRBJ2-1, with D possibly being TRBD1 (6 bases). The germline V gene encodes CDR1 MNHEY and CDR2 SVGEGT. V was shortened by 6 bases and J by 7 bases, with 19 bases between the two germline ends. CDR3 length equals 15 residues.

This clonotype was observed many times. The genes are TRBV6-5 and TRBJ2-3; 7 bases match TRBD2. The length of the CDR3 is 15 residues. Trimming cost V 3 bases and J 0 bases; bases outside gene matches: 3. Germline V CDR1 and CDR2: MNHEY, SVGAGI. The CDR3 DNA follows: TGTGCCAGCAGTTATGCTAGCGGTAGCACAGATACGCAGTATTTT. It specifies CASSYASGSTDTQYF.

This clonotype has just a few counts. CDR3 residues: CASSQQGNSPLHF. The CDR3 nucleotides are TGTGCCAGCAGCCAACAGGGTAATTCACCCCTCCACTTT. The chain has TRBV14 and TRBJ1-6; D is perhaps TRBD1 (5 bases). Trimming took 2 bases from V and 6 from J, leaving 5 bases between them. This CDR3 contains 13 residues. Germline CDR1 reads SGHDN; CDR2 reads FVKESK. The full variable domain, with the rest looked up from reference TRBV14 and TRBJ1-6, is EAGVTQFPSHSVIEKGQTVTLRCDPISGHDNLYWYRRVMGKEIKFLLHFVKESKQDESGMPNNRFLAERTGGTYSTLKVQPAELEDSGVYFCASSQQGNSPLHFGNGTRLTVT.

This clonotype was detected many times. This CDR3 reads CASRLTGKDTEAFF. CDR3 nucleotide sequence: TGTGCCAGCAGGCTGACAGGGAAGGACACTGAAGCTTTCTTT. V is TRBV11-1 and J is TRBJ1-1; 7 nucleotides align to TRBD1. This CDR3 has 14 residues. Trimming cost V 6 bases and J 3 bases; bases outside gene matches: 7. In germline, CDR1 is SGHAT, CDR2 FQDESV (reference sequence).

Of note for this clonotype: This CDR3 is missing its conserved last phenylalanine or tryptophan, likely due to a read error. This chain uses TRBV11-2 with TRBJ2-1, with a weak D call TRBD2 (6 bases). Looked up from germline, CDR1 is SGHAT and CDR2 is FQNNGV. This CDR3 is built from 14 residues. CDR3 nucleotide sequence: TGTGCCGGCAGCTCGGTAGCGGACTACAATGAGCAGTTCTAC. Protein product: CAGSSVADYNEQFY.

The chain uses TRBV6-6 and TRBJ2-4; D may be TRBD1 (7 bases). Per germline, CDR1 MNHNY and CDR2 SVGAGI (reference sequence). The V end lost 0 bases, the J end lost 1 base, and 19 bases lay between the germline ends. This CDR3 comprises 19 residues. The CDR3 loop reads CASSYSTLEGARAKNIQYF. The CDR3 DNA reads as TGTGCCAGCAGTTACTCGACGTTGGAGGGGGCGCGGGCCAAAAACATTCAGTACTTC.

This clonotype was counted ten times or more. The chain employs TRBV4-2 and TRBJ1-2, with a tentative D call TRBD1 (6 bases). The ends were cut back, 0 bases at V and 7 bases at J, with 15 bases in the middle. Germline-derived CDR1 and CDR2 are LGHNA and YNFKEQ. This CDR3 region has 15 residues. CDR3 loop: CASSQDMGRGGGYTF. The CDR3 region has the DNA TGTGCCAGCAGCCAAGATATGGGCAGGGGTGGTGGCTACACCTTC.

To note about this clonotype: This may be a read error, as it is one base from a much larger clone. This chain joins TRBV4-3 and TRBJ2-1, with a tentative D call TRBD2 (6 bases). Germline assignment: CDR1 LGHNA and CDR2 YSLEER. The CDR3 has 15 amino acids. V gave up 10 bases and J gave up 3 bases, with 19 bases separating them. The CDR3 sequence is CATPTIGSIYNEQFF. The CDR3 nucleotides read TGCGCCACCCCTACTATCGGGAGTATCTACAATGAGCAGTTCTTC.

This clonotype has a single count. Its ends do not fully match the called genes, so a read error is possible. The V gene is TRBV29-1, the J gene TRBJ2-7; D not resolved. Germline V lookup: CDR1 SQVTM, CDR2 ANQGSEA. The CDR3 contains 16 residues. The CDR3 spells CSVELAIVFSRYEQYF. The CDR3, as DNA: TGCAGTGTTGAGTTGGCTATCGTATTTTCTCGCTACGAGCAGTACTTC.

The rearrangement joins TRBV5-4 to TRBJ2-3; D might be TRBD2 (6 bases). Germline CDR1 is SGHNT and CDR2 is YYREEE (reference sequence). Trimming pared 4 bases from V and 4 bases from J, leaving 19 bases between. The CDR3 loop spans 16 amino acids. CDR3 nucleotide sequence: TGTGCCAGCAGCGTGCCGGGACTCCACAAGGCAGATACGCAGTATTTT. This translates into CASSVPGLHKADTQYF.

The J gene is TRBJ2-1, the V gene TRBV19; 8 bases are a match to TRBD2. The CDR3 spans 14 residues. The V gene's germline CDR1 is LNHDA and CDR2 SQIVND (reference sequence). The V segment lost 6 bases and the J segment 7 bases; nucleotides outside the gene matches: 8. CDR3 loop: CASSVGTRRNEQFF. The CDR3 nucleotides are TGTGCCAGTAGCGTCGGGACTAGAAGAAATGAGCAGTTCTTC. Full variable domain (rest looked up from reference TRBV19 and TRBJ2-1): DGGITQSPKYLFRKEGQNVTLSCEQNLNHDAMYWYRQDPGQGLRLIYYSQIVNDFQKGDIAEGYSVSREKKESFPLTVTSAQKNPTAFYLCASSVGTRRNEQFFGPGTRLTVL.

The CDR3 sequence: CASSEALVLAVTYEQFF. DNA for the CDR3: TGTGCCAGCAGTGAAGCGCTGGTACTGGCGGTAACCTACGAGCAGTTCTTC. The genes are TRBV6-1 and TRBJ2-7; D uncertain. With the DNA end fitting TRBJ2-1 better, the J assignment may be wrong. The CDR3 runs 17 residues. Germline V lookup: CDR1 MNHNS, CDR2 SASEGT.